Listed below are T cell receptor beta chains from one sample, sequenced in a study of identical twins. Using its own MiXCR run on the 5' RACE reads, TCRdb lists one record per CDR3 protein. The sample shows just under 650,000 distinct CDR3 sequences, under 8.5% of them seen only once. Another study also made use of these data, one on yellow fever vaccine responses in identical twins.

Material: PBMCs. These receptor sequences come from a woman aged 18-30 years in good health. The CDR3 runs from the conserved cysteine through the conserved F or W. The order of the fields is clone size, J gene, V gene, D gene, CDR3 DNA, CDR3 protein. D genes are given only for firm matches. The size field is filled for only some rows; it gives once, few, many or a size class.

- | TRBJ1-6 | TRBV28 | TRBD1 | TGTGCCAGCGCCACCGGGACAGGTACTTCACCCCTCCACTTT | CASATGTGTSPLHF
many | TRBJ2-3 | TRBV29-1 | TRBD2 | TGCAGCGTTGAATCCTGGGCGGGAGAGAGGTCAGATACGCAGTATTTT | CSVESWAGERSDTQYF
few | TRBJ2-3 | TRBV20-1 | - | TGCAGTGCTAGAGATAAGGGAGTGGTAGATACGCAGTATTTT | CSARDKGVVDTQYF
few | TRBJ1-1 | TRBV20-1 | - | TGCAGTGCGGCGTTAGCATGGGACACTGAAGCTTTCTTT | CSAALAWDTEAFF
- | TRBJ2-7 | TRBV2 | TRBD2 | TGTGCCAGCAGTGCCCTGCCTAGCGGGAGGAAGTACGAGCAGTACTTC | CASSALPSGRKYEQYF
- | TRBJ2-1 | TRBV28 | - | TGTGCCAGCAGTTTAGAGGGAGACCCAAACAATGAGCAGTTCTTC | CASSLEGDPNNEQFF
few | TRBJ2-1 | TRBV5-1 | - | TGCGCCAGCAGCTTGGGGGGTAGCGTCAATGAGCAGTTCTTC | CASSLGGSVNEQFF
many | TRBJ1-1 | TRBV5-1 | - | TGCGCCAGCAGCTTGGTTCGGGGGGGAGGAAACACTGAAGCTTTCTTT | CASSLVRGGGNTEAFF
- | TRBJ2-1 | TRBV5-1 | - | TGCGCCAGCAGCTTGGTCGGCGGGAACAATGAGCAGTTCTTC | CASSLVGGNNEQFF
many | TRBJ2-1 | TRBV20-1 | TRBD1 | TGCAGTGTATTGGGACAGGGGAATGAGCAGTTCTTC | CSVLGQGNEQFF
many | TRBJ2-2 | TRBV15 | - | TGTGCCACCAGCACACGGTTCGTTTCTCCGAGCACCGGGGAGCTGTTTTTT | CATSTRFVSPSTGELFF
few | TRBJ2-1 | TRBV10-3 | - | TGTGCCATCAGTGGACTTGAAGGGCAGGGAGTCTACAATGAGCAGTTCTTC | CAISGLEGQGVYNEQFF
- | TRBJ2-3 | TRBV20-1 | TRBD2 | TGCAGTGCTAGTAGGCCTAGCGGGAGGGCCGCGGGCACAGATACGCAGTATTTT | CSASRPSGRAAGTDTQYF
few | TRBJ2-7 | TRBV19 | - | TGTGCCAGTAGCCCGGGACACGCCTCTCACGAGCAGTACTTC | CASSPGHASHEQYF
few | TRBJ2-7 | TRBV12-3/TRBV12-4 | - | TGTGCCAGCAGTCCCCGGACTCCCAAGGAGTCCTACGAGCAGTACTTC | CASSPRTPKESYEQYF
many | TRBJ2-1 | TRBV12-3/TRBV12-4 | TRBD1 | TGTGCCAGCAGCAATACAGGGGGCTCCTACAATGAGCAGTTCTTC | CASSNTGGSYNEQFF
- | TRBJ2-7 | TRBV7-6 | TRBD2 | TGTGCCAGCAGCTCCATGGGGGGGACCTACGAGCAGTACTTC | CASSSMGGTYEQYF
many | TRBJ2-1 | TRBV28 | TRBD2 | TGTGCCAGCAGTATAACTCCGTCCGGGGGGGGCAATGAGCAGTTCTTC | CASSITPSGGGNEQFF
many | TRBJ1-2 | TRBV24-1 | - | TGTGCCACCAGTGATTTTCGTCTTAACTATGGCTACACCTTC | CATSDFRLNYGYTF
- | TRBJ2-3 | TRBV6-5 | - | TGTGCCAGCAGTTCACGACACCGAAGCACAGATACGCAGTATTTT | CASSSRHRSTDTQYF
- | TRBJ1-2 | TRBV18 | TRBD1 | TGTGCCAGCTCACCAGCGGGACAGGGGTCCTATGGCTACACCTTC | CASSPAGQGSYGYTF
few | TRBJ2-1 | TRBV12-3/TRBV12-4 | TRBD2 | TGTGCCAGCAGAGCTACTAGCGGGACCTGGGATGAGCAGTTCTTC | CASRATSGTWDEQFF
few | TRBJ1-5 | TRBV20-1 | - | TGCAGTGCTAGAGTGGTGGGACAGCCCCAGCATTTT | CSARVVGQPQHF
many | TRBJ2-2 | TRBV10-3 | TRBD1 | TGTGCCATCAGCGGGGACAGTGCGGCCGGGGAGCTGTTTTTT | CAISGDSAAGELFF
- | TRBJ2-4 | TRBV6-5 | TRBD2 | TGTGCCAGCAGTTACTCCCCGTCTAGCGGGAGGTACGTCAAAAACATTCAGTACTTC | CASSYSPSSGRYVKNIQYF
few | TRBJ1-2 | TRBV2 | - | TGTGCCAGCAGCAACACCTTTTTTTCCCCGGGCGGCGGCGGGGACTACACCTTC | CASSNTFFSPGGGGDYTF
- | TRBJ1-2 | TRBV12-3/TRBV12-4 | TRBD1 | TGTGCCAGCAGTTCCATGGACAGGGGGCTCTATGGCTACACCTTC | CASSSMDRGLYGYTF
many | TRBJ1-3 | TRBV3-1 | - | TGTGCCAGCAGCCAAGCGACGGAACGAAAAACCTATTTT | CASSQATERKTYF
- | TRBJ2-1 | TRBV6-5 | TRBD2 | TGTGCCAGCAGTTACCTAGCGGGAGAGTCCTACAATGAGCAGTTCTTC | CASSYLAGESYNEQFF
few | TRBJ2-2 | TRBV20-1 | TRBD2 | TGCAGTGCCTACTCCGGGACTATGAACACCGGGGAGCTGTTTTTT | CSAYSGTMNTGELFF
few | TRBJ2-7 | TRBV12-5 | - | TGTGCTAGTAGAGGGGAACCCTACGAGCAGTACTTC | CASRGEPYEQYF
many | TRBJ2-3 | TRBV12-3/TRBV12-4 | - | TGTGCCAGCAGACCTGGACACCCTCAAGGAAGCACAGATACGCAGTATTTT | CASRPGHPQGSTDTQYF
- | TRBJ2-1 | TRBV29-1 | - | TGCAGCGTTAGGGGGGGGGAGAATGAGCAGTTCTTC | CSVRGGENEQFF